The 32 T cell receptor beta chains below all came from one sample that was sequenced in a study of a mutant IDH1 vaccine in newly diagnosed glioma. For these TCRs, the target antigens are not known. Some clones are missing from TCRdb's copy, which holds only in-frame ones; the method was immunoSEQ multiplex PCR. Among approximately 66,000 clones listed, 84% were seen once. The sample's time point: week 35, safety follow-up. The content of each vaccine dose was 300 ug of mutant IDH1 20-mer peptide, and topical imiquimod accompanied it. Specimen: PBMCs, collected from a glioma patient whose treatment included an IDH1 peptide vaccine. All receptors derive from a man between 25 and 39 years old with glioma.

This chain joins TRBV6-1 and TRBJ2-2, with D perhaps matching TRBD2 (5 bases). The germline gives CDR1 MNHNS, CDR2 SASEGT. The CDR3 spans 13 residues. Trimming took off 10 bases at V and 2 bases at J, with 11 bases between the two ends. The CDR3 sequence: CATSRLNTGELFF. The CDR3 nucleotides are TGTGCCACCAGCCGACTAAACACCGGGGAGCTGTTTTTT.

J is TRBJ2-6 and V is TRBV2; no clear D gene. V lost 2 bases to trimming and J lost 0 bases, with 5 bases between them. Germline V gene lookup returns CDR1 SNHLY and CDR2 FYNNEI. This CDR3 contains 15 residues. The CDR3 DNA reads TGTGCCAGCAGTGAAAGGTCCTCTGGGGCCAACGTCCTGACTTTC. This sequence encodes CASSERSSGANVLTF. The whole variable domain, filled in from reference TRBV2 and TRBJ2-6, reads EPEVTQTPSHQVTQMGQEVILRCVPISNHLYFYWYRQILGQKVEFLVSFYNNEISEKSEIFDDQFSVERPDGSNFTLKIRSTKLEDSAMYFCASSERSSGANVLTFGAGSRLTVL.

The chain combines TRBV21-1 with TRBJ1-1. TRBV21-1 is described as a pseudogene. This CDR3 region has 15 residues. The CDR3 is CASSVMRPWGTEAFF. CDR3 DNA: TGTGCCAGCAGCGTAATGCGGCCCTGGGGCACTGAAGCTTTCTTT.

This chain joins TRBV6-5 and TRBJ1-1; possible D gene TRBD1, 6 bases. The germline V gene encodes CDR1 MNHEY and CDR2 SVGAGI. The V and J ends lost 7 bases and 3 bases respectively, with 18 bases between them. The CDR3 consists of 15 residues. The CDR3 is CASTRDRFGDTEAFF. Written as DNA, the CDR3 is TGTGCCAGCACCAGAGACAGGTTTGGGGACACTGAAGCTTTCTTT.

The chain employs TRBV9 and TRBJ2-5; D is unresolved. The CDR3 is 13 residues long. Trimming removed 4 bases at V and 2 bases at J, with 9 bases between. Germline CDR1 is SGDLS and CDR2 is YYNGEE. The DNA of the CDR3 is TGTGCCAGCAGCAGGCATACTCAAGAGACCCAGTACTTC. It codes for CASSRHTQETQYF. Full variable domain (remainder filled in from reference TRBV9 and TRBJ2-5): DSGVTQTPKHLITATGQRVTLRCSPRSGDLSVYWYQQSLDQGLQFLIQYYNGEERAKGNILERFSAQQFPDLHSELNLSSLELGDSALYFCASSRHTQETQYFGPGTRLLVL.

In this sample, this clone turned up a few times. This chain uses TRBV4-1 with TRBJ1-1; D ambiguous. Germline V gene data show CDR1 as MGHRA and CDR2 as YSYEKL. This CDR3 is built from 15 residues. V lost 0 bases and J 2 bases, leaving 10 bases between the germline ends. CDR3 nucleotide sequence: TGCGCCAGCAGCCAAGAGGGGTTTAGTAACACTGAAGCTTTCTTT. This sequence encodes CASSQEGFSNTEAFF.

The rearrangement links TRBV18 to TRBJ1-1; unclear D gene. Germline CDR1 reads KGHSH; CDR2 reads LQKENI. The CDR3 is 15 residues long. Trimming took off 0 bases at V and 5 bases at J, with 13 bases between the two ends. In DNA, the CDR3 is TGTGCCAGCTCACCACCGTCTGGGAGAGTGACTGAAGCTTTCTTT. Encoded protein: CASSPPSGRVTEAFF.

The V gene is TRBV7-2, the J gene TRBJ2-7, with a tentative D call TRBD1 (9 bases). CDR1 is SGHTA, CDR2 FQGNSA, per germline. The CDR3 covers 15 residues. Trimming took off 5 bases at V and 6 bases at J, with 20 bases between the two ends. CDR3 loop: CASSPGGTGRSEQYF. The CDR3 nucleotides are TGTGCCAGCAGCCCGGGGGGGACAGGGCGGAGCGAGCAGTACTTC.

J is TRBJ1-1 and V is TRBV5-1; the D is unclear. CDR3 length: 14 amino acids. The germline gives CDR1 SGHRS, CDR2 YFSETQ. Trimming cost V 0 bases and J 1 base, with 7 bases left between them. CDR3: CASSLEVGNTEAFF. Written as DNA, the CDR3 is TGCGCCAGCAGCTTGGAAGTCGGGAACACTGAAGCTTTCTTT.

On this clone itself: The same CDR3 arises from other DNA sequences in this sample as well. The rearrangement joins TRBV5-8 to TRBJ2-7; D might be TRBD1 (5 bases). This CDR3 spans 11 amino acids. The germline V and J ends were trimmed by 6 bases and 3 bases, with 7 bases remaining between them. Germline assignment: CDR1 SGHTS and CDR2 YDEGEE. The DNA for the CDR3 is TGTGCCAGCACAGGGTTCTACGAGCAGTACTTC. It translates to CASTGFYEQYF.

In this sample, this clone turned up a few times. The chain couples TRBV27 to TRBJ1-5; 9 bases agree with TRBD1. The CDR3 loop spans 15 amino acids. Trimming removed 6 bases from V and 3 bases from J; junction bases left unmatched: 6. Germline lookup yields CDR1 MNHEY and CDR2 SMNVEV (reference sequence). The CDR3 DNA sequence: TGTGCCAGCAGAGCGGGACAGGGCAACAATCAGCCCCAGCATTTT. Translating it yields CASRAGQGNNQPQHF.

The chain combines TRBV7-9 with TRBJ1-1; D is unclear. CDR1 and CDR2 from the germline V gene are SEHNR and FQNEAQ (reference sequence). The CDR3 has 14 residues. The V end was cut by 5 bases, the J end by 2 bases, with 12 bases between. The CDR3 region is CASSLSGSNTEAFF. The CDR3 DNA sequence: TGTGCCAGCAGCCTATCCGGGTCCAACACTGAAGCTTTCTTT.

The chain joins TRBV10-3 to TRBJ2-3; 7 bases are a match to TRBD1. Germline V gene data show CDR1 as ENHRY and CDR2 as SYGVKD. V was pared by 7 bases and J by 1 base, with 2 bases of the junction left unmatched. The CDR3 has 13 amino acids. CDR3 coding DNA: TGTGCCATCAATGGACAGGGCACAGATACGCAGTATTTT. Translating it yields CAINGQGTDTQYF.

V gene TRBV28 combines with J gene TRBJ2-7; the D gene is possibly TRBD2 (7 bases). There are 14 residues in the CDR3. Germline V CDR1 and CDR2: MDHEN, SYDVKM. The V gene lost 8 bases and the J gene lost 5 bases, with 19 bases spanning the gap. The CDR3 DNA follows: TGTGCCAGCTCCCCCGGGGGGCTTACCGACGAGCAGTACTTC. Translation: CASSPGGLTDEQYF.

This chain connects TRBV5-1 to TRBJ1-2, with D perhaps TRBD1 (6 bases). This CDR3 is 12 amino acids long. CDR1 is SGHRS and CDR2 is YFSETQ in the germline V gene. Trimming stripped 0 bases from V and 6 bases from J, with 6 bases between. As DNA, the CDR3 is TGCGCCAGCAGCTTGGAGGGGGATGGCTACACCTTC. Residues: CASSLEGDGYTF.

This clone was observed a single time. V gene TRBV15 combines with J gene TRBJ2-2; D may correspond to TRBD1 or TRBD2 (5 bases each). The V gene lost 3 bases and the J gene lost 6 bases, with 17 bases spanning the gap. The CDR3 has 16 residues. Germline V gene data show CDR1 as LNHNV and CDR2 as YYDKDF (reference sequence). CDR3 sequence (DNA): TGTGCCACCAGCAGGTCCGGGACCCCGTCCCCCGGGGAGCTGTTTTTT. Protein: CATSRSGTPSPGELFF.

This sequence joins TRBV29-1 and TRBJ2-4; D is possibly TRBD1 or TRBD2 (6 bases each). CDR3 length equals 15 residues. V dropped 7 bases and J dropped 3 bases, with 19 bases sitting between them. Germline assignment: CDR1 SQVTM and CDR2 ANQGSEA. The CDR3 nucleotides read TGCAGCGGTTACAGACAGGACGGGGGCAAAAACATTCAGTACTTC. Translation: CSGYRQDGGKNIQYF.

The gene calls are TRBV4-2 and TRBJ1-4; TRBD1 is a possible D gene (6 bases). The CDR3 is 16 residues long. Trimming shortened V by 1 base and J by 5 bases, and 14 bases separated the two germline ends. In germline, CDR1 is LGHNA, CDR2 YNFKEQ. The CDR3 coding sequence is TGTGCCAGCAGCCAAGTTTCACAGGGTGGGAATGAAAAACTGTTTTTT. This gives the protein CASSQVSQGGNEKLFF.

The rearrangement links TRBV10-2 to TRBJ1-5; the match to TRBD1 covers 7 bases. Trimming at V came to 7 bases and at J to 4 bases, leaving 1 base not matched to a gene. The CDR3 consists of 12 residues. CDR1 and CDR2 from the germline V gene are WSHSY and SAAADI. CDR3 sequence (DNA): TGCGCCAGCAAACAGGGGAATCAGCCCCAGCATTTT. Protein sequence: CASKQGNQPQHF.

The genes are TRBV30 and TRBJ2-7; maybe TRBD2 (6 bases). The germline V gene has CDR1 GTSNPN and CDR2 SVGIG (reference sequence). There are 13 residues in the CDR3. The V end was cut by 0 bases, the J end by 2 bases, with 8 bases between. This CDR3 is CAWSVGGPYEQYF. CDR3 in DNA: TGTGCCTGGAGTGTCGGGGGACCCTACGAGCAGTACTTC.

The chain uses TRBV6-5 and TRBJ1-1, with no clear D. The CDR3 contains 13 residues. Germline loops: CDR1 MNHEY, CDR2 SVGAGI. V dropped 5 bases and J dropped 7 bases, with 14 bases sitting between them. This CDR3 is CASSRTAYYEAFF. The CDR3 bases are TGTGCCAGCAGTCGGACCGCGTATTATGAAGCTTTCTTT.

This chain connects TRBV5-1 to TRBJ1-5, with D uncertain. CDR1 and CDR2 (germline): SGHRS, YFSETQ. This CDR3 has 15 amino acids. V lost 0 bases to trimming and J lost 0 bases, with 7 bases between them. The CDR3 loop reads CASSLGQHSNQPQHF. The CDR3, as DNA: TGCGCCAGCAGCTTGGGACAACATAGCAATCAGCCCCAGCATTTT. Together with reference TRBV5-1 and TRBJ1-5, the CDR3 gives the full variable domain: KAGVTQTPRYLIKTRGQQVTLSCSPISGHRSVSWYQQTPGQGLQFLFEYFSETQRNKGNFPGRFSGRQFSNSRSEMNVSTLELGDSALYLCASSLGQHSNQPQHFGDGTRLSIL.

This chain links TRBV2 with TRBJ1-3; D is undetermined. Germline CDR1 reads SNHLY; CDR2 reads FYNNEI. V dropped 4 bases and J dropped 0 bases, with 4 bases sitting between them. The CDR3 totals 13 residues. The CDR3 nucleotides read TGTGCCAGCAGTGGGAGCTCTGGAAACACCATATATTTT. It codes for CASSGSSGNTIYF.

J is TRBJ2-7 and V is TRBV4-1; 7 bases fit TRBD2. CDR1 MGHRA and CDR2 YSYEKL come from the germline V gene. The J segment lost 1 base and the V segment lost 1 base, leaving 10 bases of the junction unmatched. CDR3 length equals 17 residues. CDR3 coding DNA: TGCGCCAGCAGCCAAGCGGTTTCCCGGGACTATTCCTACGAGCAGTACTTC. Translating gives CASSQAVSRDYSYEQYF.

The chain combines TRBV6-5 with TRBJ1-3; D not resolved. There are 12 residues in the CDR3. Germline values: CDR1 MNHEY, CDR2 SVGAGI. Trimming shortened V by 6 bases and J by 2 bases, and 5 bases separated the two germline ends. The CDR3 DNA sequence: TGTGCCAGCAGGACCCCTGGAAACACCATATATTTT. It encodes CASRTPGNTIYF.

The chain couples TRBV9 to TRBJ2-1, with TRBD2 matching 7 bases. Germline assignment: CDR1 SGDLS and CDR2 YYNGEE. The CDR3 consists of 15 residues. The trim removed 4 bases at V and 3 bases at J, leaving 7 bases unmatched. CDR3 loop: CASSRSGVFYNEQFF. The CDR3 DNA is TGTGCCAGCAGCAGGAGCGGGGTCTTCTACAATGAGCAGTTCTTC.

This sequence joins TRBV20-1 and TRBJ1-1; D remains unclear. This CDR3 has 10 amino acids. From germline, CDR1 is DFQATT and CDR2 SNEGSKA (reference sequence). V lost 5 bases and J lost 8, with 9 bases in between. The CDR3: CSAHTEEAFF. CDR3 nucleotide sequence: TGCAGTGCTCATACCGAAGAAGCTTTCTTT.

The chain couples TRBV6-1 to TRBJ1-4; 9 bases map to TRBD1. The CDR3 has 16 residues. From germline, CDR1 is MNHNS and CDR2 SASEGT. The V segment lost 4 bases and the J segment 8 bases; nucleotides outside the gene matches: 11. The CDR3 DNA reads TGTGCCAGCAGTGGCCGGGACAGGGAGGGGAACGAAAAACTGTTTTTT. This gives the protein CASSGRDREGNEKLFF.

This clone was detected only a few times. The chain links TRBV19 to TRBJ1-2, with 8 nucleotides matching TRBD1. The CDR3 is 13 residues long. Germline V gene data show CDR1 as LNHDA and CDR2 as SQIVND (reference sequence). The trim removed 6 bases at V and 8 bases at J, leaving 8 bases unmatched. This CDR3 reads CASSQRQGRGYTF. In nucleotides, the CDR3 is TGTGCCAGTAGCCAGAGACAGGGGCGGGGCTACACCTTC.

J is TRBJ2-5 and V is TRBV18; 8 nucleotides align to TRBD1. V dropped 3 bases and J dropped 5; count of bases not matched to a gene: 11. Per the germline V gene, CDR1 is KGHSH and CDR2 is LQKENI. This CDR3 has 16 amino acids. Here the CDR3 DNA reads TGTGCCAGCTCACCGGATCTGACAGGGGTTCGGGAGACCCAGTACTTC. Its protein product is CASSPDLTGVRETQYF.

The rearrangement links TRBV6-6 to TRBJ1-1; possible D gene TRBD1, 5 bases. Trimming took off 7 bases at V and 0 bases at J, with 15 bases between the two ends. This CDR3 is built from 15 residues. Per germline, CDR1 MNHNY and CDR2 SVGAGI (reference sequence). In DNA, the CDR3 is TGTGCCAGCACCCCTGGGGACGCTATGAACACTGAAGCTTTCTTT. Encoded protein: CASTPGDAMNTEAFF.

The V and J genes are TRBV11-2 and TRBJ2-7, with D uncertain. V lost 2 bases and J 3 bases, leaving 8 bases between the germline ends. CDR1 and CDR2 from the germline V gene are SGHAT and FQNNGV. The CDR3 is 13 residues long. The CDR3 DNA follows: TGTGCCAGCAGCTTACAGGCTCACTACGAGCAGTACTTC. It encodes CASSLQAHYEQYF.